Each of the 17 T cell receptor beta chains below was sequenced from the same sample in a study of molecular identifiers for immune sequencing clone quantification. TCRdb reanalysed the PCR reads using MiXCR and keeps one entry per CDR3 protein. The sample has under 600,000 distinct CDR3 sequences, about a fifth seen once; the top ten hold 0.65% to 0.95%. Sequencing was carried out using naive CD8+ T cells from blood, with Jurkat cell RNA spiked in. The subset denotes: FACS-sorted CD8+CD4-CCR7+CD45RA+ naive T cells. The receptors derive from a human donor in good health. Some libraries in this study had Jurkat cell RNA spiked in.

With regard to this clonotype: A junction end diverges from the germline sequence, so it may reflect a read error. In nucleotides, the CDR3 is TGTGCCAGCAGTGGGCGGCTAGCGGGAGCCTACTCCTGCGAGCAGTACTTC. Its protein product is CASSGRLAGAYSCEQYF. The V and J genes are TRBV14 and TRBJ2-7; 10 positions agree with TRBD2. The CDR3 sequence is 17 residues long. CDR1 and CDR2 (germline): SGHDN, FVKESK.

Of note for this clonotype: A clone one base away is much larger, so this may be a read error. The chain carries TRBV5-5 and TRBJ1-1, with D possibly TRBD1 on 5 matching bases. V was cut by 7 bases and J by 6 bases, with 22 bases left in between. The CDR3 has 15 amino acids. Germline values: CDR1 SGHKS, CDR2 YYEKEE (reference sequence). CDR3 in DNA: TGTGCCAGCGGCCAAGCTTGGACGGGGCTTGCTGAAGCTTTCTTT. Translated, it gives CASGQAWTGLAEAFF.

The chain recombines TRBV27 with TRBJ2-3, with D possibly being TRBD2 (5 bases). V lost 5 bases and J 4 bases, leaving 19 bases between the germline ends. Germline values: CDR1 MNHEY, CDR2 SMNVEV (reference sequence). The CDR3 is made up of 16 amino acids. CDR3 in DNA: TGTGCCAGCAGTCCCCGCGTGGGTCCCGGGGCAGATACGCAGTATTTT. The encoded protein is CASSPRVGPGADTQYF.

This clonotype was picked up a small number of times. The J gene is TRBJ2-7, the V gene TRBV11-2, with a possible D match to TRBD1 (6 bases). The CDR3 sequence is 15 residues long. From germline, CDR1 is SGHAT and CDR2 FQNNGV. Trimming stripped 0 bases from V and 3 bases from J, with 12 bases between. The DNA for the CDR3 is TGTGCCAGCAGCTTAGAGGGGGCCAAGTACTACGAGCAGTACTTC. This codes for CASSLEGAKYYEQYF.

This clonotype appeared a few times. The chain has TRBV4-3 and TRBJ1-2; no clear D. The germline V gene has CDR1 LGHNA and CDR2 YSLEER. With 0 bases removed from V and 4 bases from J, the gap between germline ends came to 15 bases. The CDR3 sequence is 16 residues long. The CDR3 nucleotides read TGCGCCAGCAGCCAAGAGAGGCGAGGCTGGGGCTATGGCTACACCTTC. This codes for CASSQERRGWGYGYTF.

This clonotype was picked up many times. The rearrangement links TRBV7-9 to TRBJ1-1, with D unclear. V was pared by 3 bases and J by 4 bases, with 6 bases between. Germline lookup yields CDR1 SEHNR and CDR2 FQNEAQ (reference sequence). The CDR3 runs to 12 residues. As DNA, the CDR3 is TGTGCCAGCAGCTTTATGAGCACTGAAGCTTTCTTT. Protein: CASSFMSTEAFF.

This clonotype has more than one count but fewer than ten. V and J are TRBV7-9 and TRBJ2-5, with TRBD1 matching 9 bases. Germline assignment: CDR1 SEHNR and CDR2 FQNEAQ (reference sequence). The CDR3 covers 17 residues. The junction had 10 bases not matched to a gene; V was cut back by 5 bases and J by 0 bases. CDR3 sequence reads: CASSPSWDRVDQETQYF. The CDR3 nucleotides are TGTGCCAGCAGCCCGTCCTGGGACAGGGTTGACCAAGAGACCCAGTACTTC.

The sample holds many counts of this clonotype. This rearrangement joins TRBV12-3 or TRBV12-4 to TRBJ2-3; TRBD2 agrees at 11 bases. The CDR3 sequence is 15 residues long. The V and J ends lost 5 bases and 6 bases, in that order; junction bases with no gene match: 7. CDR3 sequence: CASSPSLAGVDTQYF. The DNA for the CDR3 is TGTGCCAGCAGTCCCTCACTAGCGGGAGTGGATACGCAGTATTTT.

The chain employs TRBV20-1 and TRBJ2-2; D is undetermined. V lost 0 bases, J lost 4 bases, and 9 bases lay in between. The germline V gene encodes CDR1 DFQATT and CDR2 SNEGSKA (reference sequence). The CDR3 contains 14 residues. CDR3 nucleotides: TGCAGTGCTAGAGAGGTCGGAATCACCGGGGAGCTGTTTTTT. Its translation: CSAREVGITGELFF.

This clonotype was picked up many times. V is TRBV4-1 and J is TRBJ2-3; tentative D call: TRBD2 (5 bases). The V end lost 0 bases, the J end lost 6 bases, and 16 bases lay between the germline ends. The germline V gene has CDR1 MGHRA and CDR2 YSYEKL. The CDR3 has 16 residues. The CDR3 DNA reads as TGCGCCAGCAGCCAAGAGAAGGCTAGCTACGATGATACGCAGTATTTT. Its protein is CASSQEKASYDDTQYF.

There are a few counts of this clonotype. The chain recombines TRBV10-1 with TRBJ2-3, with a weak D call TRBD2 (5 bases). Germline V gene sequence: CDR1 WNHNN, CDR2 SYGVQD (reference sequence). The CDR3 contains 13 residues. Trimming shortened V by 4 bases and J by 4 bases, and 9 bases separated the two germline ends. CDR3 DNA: TGCGCCAGCAGTGTTGAGAGGGCAGATACGCAGTATTTT. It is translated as CASSVERADTQYF.

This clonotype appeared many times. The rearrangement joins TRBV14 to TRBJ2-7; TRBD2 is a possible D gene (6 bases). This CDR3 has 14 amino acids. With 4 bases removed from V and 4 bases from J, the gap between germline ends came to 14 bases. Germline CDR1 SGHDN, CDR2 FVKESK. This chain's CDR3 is CASSLSGVVYEQYF. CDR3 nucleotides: TGTGCCAGCAGCCTATCGGGGGTTGTTTACGAGCAGTACTTC.

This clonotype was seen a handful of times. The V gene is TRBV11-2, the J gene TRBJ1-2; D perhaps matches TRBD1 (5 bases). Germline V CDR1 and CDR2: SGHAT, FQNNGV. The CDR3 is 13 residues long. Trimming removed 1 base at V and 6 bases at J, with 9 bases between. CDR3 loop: CASSLVDKDGYTF. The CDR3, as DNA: TGTGCCAGCAGCTTAGTGGACAAGGATGGCTACACCTTC.

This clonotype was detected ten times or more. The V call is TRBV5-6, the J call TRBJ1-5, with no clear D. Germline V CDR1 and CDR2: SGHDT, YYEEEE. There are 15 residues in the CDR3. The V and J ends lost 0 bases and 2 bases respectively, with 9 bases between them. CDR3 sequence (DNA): TGTGCCAGCAGCTTGGCGGGTATGGGCAATCAGCCCCAGCATTTT. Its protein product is CASSLAGMGNQPQHF.

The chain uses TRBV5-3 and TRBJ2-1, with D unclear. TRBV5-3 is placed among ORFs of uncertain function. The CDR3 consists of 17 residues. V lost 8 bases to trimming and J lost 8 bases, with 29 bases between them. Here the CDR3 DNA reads TGTGCCAGCACCTACCTCGGGCCCGGGTCCGCCGGCGATGAGCAGTTCTTC. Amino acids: CASTYLGPGSAGDEQFF.

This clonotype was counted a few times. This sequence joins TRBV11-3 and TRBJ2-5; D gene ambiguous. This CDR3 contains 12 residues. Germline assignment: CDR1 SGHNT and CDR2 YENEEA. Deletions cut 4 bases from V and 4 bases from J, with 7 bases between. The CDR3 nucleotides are TGTGCCAGCAGCTCAATAGGAGAGACCCAGTACTTC. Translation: CASSSIGETQYF.

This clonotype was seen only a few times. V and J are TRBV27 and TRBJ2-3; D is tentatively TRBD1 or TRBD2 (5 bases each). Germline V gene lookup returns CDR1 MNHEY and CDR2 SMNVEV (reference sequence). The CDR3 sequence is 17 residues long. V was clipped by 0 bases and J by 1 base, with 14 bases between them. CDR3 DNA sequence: TGTGCCAGCAGTTTATCTCAGGGAGCCCAACGCACAGATACGCAGTATTTT. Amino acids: CASSLSQGAQRTDTQYF.